This T cell receptor (beta chain) stems from a study of blood T cell repertoires in COVID-19 (TCRdb year 2020). As for the study more broadly: Samples covering the acute and convalescent phases of COVID-19 were provided by collaborators in the United States, Italy and Spain. The material from the prospective study consisted of cDNA or gDNA derived from T cells, B-cell-depleted T cells, or PBMCs. Subjects who had been exposed to COVID-19, were actively infected with it, or had recovered from it provided the deeply sampled blood TCRbeta repertoires that made up the dataset. The repertoires were released in a freely available public database intended as a resource for research on the immune response to SARS-CoV-2. The samples were drawn from the first 160 participants of the ongoing ImmuneRACE study and from 950 to 1,500 subjects provided by 6 global collaborators. Sample metadata almost always included a de-identified subject ID, COVID-19 status, age in years and sex. HLA class I and class II types, where available, came from metadata supplied by the sample provider rather than from assay-based typing.

TCRbeta CDR3 regions were amplified from genomic DNA using the immunoSEQ Assay, a bias-controlled multiplex PCR. In the source study's methods: Nucleated cell counts per sample were estimated from amplification of reference gene primers within the assay. Sequence reads were collapsed and filtered to measure the absolute abundance of every unique TCRbeta CDR3 rearrangement. For each sample, productive Simpson clonality was calculated as the square root of Simpson's diversity index across productive rearrangements. TCRdb limited this immuneACCESS table to in-frame rearrangements with V and J called. A share of clones is missing; checked studies link under half to unresolved V genes, and the rest is unexplained. The V and J calls and the clone size are those of that table, but D and trimming were determined from the DNA. This sample has hundreds of thousands of clones in its table, and about 80% of those were observed once. The biggest ten clones account for about 3.1% of the sample.

CDR1 and CDR2 (SGHAT, FQDESV) derive from the germline V gene (reference sequence). The CDR3 contains 15 residues, cysteine and phenylalanine counted. Solely the CDR3 DNA is kept, with 45 bases framed from the first base. V is pared back by 1 base and J by 4 bases, with 13 bases lying between the germline termini. General conclusions and limits of the study: The amount of clinical and demographic metadata varied by source and participant and was provided uncurated.

Notes on this clone: This receptor's antigen is unknown. Base qualities were left out, and no much larger clone turns up one base away.

Each collaborating institution followed its own protocols to collect whole blood in K2EDTA tubes. For TCRbeta analysis, collaborator samples were shipped as frozen whole blood, as isolated PBMCs, or as DNA extracted from either sample type. The sequence is built from TRBV11-1 and TRBJ1-2, with TRBD1 tentatively as D gene (5 bases match). Sequencing was carried out using peripheral blood. This receptor was obtained from a woman aged 80 or over with acute or convalescent COVID-19. The DNA reads TGTGCCAGCAGCTTAGGATCAGGGCCCTTCTATGGCTACACCTTC. This translates into CASSLGSGPFYGYTF.